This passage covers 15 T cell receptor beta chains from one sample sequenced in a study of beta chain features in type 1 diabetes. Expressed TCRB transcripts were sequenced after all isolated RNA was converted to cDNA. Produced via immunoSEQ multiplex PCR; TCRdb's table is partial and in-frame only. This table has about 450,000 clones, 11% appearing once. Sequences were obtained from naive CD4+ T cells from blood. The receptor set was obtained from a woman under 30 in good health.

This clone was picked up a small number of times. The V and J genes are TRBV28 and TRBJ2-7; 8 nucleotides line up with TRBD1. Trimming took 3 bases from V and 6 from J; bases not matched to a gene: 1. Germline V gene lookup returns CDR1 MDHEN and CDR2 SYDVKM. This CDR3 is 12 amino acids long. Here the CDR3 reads CASSFRGREQYV. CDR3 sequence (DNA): TGTGCCAGCAGTTTCAGGGGGCGCGAGCAGTACGTC.

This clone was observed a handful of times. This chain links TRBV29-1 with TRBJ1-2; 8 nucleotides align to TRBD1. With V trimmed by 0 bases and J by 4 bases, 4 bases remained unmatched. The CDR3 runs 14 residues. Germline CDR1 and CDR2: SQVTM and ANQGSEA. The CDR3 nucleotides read TGCAGCGTTGAAGAATTCGGACAGGGCTATGGCTACACCTTC. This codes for CSVEEFGQGYGYTF.

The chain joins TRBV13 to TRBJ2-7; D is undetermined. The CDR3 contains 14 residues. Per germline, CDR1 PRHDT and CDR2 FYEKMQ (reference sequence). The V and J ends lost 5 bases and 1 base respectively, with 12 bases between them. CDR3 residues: CASSDPRVSYEQYF. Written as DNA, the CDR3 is TGTGCCAGCAGCGACCCTAGGGTATCCTACGAGCAGTACTTC.

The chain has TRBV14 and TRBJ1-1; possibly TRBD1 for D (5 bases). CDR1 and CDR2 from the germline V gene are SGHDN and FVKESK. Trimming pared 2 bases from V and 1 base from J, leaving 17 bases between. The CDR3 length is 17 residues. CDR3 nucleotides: TGTGCCAGCAGCCAACTGGGACCGGCAGCTTCGAACACTGAAGCTTTCTTT. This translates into CASSQLGPAASNTEAFF.

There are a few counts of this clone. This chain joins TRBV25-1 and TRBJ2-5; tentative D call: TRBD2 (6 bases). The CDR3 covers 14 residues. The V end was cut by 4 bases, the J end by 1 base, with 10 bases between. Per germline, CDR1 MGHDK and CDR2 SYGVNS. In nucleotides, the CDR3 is TGTGCCAGCAGTGCCTCCGGGAGCCAAGAGACCCAGTACTTC. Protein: CASSASGSQETQYF.

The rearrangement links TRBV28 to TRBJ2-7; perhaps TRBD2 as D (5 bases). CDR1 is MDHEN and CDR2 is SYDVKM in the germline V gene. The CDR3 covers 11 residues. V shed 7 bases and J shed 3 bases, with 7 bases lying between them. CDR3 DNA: TGTGCCAGCAATCGGGGCTACGAGCAGTACGTC. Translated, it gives CASNRGYEQYV.

The CDR3 loop is CASSANSGTDTQYF. CDR3 DNA: TGTGCCAGCAGCGCTAACTCAGGGACAGATACGCAGTATTTT. V usage is TRBV7-2 and J usage is TRBJ2-3, with a possible D match to TRBD1 (5 bases). CDR1 is SGHTA and CDR2 is FQGNSA in the germline V gene. The V and J ends lost 5 bases and 3 bases respectively, with 12 bases between them. This CDR3 is 14 amino acids long.

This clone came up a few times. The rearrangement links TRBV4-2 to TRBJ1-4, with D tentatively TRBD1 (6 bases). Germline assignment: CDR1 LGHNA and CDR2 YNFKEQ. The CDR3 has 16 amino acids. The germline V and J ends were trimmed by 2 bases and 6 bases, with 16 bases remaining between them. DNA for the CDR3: TGTGCCAGCAGCCAATGGCCGACAGGAAGGCATGAAAAACTGTTTTTT. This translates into CASSQWPTGRHEKLFF.

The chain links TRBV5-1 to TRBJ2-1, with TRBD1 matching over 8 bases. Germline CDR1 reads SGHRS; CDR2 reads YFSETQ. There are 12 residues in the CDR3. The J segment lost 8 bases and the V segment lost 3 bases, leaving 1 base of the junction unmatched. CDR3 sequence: CASSSQGDEQFF. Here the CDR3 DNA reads TGCGCCAGCAGCTCACAGGGGGATGAGCAGTTCTTC.

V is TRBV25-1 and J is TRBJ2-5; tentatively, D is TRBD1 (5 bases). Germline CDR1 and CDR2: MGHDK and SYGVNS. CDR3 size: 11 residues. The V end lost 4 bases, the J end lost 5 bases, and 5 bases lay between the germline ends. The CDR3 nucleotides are TGTGCCAGCAGTGCAGGGGAGACCCAGTACTTC. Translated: CASSAGETQYF. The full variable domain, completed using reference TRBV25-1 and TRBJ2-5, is EADIYQTPRYLVIGTGKKITLECSQTMGHDKMYWYQQDPGMELHLIHYSYGVNSTEKGDLSSESTVSRIRTEHFPLTLESARPSHTSQYLCASSAGETQYFGPGTRLLVL.

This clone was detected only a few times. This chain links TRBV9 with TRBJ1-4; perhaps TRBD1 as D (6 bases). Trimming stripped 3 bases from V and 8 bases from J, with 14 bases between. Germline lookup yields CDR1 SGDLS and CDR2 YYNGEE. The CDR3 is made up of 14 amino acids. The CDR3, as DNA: TGTGCCAGCAGCGCTGGGGACACCAGGGAAAAACTGTTTTTT. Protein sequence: CASSAGDTREKLFF. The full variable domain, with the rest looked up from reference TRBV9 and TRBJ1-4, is DSGVTQTPKHLITATGQRVTLRCSPRSGDLSVYWYQQSLDQGLQFLIQYYNGEERAKGNILERFSAQQFPDLHSELNLSSLELGDSALYFCASSAGDTREKLFFGSGTQLSVL.

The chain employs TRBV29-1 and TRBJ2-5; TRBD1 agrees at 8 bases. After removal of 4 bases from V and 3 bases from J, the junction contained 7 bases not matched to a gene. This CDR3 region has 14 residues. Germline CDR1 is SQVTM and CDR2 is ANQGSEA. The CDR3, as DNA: TGCAGCGTTGGAAGACAGGGGAGTGAAGAGACCCAGTACTTC. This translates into CSVGRQGSEETQYF.

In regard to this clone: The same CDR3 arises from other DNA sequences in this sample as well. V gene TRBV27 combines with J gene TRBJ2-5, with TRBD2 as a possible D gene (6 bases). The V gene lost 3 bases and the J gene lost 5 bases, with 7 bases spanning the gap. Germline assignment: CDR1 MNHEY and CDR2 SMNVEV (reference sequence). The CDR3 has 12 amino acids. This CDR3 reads CASSFRGETQYF. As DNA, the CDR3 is TGTGCCAGCAGTTTCCGGGGGGAGACCCAGTACTTC.

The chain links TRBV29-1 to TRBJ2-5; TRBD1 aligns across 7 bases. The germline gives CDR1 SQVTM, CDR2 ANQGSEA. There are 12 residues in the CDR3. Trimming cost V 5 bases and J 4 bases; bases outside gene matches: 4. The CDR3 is CSVWDRGETQYF. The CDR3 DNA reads TGCAGCGTTTGGGACAGAGGAGAGACCCAGTACTTC.

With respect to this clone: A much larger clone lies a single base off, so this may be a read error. CDR3 nucleotide sequence: TGTGCCAGCAGTAACACAGATACGCAGTATTTT. The encoded protein is CASSNTDTQYF. This chain uses TRBV6-5 with TRBJ2-3; D ambiguous. The CDR3 length is 11 residues. Trimming left V 5 bases short and J 2 bases short, with 2 bases between. Germline assignment: CDR1 MNHEY and CDR2 SVGAGI.